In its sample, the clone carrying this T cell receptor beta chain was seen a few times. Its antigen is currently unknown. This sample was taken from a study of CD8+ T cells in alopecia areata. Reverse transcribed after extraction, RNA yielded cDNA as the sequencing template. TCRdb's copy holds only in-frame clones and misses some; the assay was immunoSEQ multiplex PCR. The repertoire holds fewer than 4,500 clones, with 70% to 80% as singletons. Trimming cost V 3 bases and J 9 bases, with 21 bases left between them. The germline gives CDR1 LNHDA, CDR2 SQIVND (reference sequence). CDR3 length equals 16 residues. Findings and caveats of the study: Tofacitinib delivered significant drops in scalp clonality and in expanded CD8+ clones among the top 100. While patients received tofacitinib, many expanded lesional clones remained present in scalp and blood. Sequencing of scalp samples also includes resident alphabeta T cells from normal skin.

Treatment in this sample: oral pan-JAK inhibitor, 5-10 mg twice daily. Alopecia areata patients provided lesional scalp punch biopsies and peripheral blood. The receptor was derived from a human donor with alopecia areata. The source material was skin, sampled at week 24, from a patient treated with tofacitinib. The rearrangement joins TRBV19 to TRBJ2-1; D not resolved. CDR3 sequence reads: CASSISELTPRSEQFF. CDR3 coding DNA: TGTGCCAGTAGTATCTCGGAACTGACCCCGCGGAGTGAGCAGTTCTTC.